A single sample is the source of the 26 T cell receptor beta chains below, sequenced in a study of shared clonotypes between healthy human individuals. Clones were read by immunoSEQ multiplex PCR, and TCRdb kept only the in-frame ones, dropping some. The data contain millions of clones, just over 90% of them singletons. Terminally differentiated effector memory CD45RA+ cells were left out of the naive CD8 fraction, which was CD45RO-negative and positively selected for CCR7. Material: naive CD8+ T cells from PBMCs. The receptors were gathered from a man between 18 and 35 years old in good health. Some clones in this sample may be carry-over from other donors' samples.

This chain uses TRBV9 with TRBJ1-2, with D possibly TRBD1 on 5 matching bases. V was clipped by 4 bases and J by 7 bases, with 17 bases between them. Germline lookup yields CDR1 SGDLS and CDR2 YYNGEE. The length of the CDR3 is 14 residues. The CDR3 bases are TGTGCCAGCAGCCCTCGGGGAGGGGCGGCTGGCTACACCTTC. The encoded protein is CASSPRGGAAGYTF.

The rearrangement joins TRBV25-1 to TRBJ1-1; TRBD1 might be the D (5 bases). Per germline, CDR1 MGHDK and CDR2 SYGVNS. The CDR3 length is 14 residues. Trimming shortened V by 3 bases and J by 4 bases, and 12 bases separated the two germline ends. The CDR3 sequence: CASSEGPGGTEAFF. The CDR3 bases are TGTGCCAGCAGTGAGGGCCCCGGGGGCACTGAAGCTTTCTTT.

The DNA of the CDR3 is TGTGCCAGCAGCTTAGTCTGGGCCACAGGGGGTGGCTACACCTTC. Protein sequence: CASSLVWATGGGYTF. The chain carries TRBV7-9 and TRBJ1-2; 8 nucleotides agree with TRBD1. With V trimmed by 1 base and J by 7 bases, 8 bases remained unmatched. This CDR3 comprises 15 residues. Germline assignment: CDR1 SEHNR and CDR2 FQNEAQ (reference sequence).

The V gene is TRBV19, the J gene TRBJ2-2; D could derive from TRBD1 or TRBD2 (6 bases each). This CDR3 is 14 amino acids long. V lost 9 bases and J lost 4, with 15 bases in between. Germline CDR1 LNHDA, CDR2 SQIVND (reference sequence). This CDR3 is CASRGLGGTGELFF. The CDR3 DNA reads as TGTGCCAGCCGGGGGCTCGGGGGCACCGGGGAGCTGTTTTTT.

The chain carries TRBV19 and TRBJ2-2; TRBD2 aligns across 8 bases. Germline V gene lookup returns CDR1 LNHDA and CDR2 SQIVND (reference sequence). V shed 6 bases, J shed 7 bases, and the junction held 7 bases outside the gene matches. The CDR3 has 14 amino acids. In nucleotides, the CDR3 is TGTGCCAGTAGGAGCGGGAGTTGGGACGGGGAGCTGTTTTTT. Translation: CASRSGSWDGELFF.

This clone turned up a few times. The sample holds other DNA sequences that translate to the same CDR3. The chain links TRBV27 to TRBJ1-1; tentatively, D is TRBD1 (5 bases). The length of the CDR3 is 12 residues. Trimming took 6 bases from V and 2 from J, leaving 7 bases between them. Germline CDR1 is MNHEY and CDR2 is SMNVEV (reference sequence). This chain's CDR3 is CASSGGNTEAFF. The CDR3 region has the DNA TGTGCCAGCAGCGGGGGTAACACTGAAGCTTTCTTT.

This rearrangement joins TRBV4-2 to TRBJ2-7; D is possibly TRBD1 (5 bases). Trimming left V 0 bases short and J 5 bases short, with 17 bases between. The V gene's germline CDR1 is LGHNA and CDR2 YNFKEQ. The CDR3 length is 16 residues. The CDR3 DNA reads TGTGCCAGCAGCCAAGATAAGGCAGGGATGGGCAACGAGCAGTACTTC. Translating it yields CASSQDKAGMGNEQYF.

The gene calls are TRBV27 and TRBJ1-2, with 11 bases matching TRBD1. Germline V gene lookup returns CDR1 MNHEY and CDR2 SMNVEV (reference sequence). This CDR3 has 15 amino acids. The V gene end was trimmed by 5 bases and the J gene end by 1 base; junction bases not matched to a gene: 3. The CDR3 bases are TGTGCCAGCAGTCGGACAGGGGGCGGTAACTATGGCTACACCTTC. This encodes CASSRTGGGNYGYTF.

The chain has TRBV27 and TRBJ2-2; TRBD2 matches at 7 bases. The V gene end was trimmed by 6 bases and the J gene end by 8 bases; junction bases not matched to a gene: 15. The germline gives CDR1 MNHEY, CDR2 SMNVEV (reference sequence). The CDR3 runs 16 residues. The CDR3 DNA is TGTGCCAGCAGGTTGGACGAGCGGGGTCTAGCGGGGGAGCTGTTTTTT. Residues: CASRLDERGLAGELFF.

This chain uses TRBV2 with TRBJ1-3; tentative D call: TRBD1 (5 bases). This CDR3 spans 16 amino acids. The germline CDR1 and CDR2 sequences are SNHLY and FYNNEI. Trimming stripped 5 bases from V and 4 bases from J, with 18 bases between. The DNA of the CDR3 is TGTGCCAGCAGTCCCAATGTGGGGCTTTTCGGAAACACCATATATTTT. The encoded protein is CASSPNVGLFGNTIYF.

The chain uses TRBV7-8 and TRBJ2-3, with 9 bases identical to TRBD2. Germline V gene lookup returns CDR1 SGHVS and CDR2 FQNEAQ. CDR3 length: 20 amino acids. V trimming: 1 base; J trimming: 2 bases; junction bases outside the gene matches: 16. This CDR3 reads CASSLDRSLLAGFATDTQYF. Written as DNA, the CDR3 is TGTGCCAGCAGCTTAGATCGAAGCCTTCTAGCGGGGTTTGCCACAGATACGCAGTATTTT.

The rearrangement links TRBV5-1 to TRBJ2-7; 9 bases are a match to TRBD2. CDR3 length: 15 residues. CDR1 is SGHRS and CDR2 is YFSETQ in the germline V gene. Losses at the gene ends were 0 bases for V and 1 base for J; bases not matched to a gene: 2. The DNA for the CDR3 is TGCGCCAGCAGCTTGGAGCTAGCGGGGTCCTACGAGCAGTACTTC. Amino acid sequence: CASSLELAGSYEQYF. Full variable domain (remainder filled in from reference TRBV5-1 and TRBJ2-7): KAGVTQTPRYLIKTRGQQVTLSCSPISGHRSVSWYQQTPGQGLQFLFEYFSETQRNKGNFPGRFSGRQFSNSRSEMNVSTLELGDSALYLCASSLELAGSYEQYFGPGTRLTVT.

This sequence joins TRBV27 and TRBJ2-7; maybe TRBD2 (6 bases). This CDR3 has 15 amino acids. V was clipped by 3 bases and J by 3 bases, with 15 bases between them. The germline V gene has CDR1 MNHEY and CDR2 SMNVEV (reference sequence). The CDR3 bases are TGTGCCAGCAGTTTCCTGCCGACTAGAAACTACGAGCAGTACTTC. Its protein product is CASSFLPTRNYEQYF.

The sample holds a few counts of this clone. The chain's CDR3 is CASSEPAYSNQPQHF. The CDR3 DNA reads TGTGCCAGCAGTGAACCAGCGTATAGCAATCAGCCCCAGCATTTT. V gene TRBV25-1 combines with J gene TRBJ1-5, with D hard to call. V lost 2 bases to trimming and J lost 0 bases, with 8 bases between them. CDR1 and CDR2 (germline): MGHDK, SYGVNS. The CDR3 is made up of 15 amino acids.

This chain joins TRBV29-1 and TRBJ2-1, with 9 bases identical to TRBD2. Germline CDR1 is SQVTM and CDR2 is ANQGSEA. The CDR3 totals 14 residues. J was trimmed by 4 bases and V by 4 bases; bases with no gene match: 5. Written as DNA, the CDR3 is TGCAGCGTTGGAGGACTAGCGACGTACAATGAGCAGTTCTTC. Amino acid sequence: CSVGGLATYNEQFF.

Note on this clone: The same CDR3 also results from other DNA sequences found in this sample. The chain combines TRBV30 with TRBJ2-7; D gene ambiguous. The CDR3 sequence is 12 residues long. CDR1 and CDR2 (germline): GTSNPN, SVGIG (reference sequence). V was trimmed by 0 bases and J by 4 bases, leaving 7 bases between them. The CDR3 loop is CAWSVSSYEQYF. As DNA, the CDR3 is TGTGCCTGGAGTGTATCCAGTTACGAGCAGTACTTC.

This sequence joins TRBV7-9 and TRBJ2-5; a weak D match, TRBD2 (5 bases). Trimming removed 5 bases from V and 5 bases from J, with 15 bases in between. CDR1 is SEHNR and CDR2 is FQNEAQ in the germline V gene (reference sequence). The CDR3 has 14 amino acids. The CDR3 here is CASSDALQRETQYF. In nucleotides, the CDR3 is TGTGCCAGCAGCGACGCCCTGCAGCGGGAGACCCAGTACTTC.

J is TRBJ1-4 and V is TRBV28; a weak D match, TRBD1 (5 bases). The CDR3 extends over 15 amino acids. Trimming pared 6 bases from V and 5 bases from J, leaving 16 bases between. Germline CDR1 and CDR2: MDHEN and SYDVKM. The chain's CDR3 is CASRHYVRDNEKLFF. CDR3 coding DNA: TGTGCCAGCAGACACTATGTCAGGGACAATGAAAAACTGTTTTTT.

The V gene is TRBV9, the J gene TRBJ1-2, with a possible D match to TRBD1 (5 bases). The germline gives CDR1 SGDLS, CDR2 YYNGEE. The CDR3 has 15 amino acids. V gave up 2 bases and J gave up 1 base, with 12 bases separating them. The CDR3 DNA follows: TGTGCCAGCAGCGTTCAACAGGAGCGTAACTATGGCTACACCTTC. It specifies CASSVQQERNYGYTF. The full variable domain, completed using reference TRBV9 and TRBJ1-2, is DSGVTQTPKHLITATGQRVTLRCSPRSGDLSVYWYQQSLDQGLQFLIQYYNGEERAKGNILERFSAQQFPDLHSELNLSSLELGDSALYFCASSVQQERNYGYTFGSGTRLTVV.

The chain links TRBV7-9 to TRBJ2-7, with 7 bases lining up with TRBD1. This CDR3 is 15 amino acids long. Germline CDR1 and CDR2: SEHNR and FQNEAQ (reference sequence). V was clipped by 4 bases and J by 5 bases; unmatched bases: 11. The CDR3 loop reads CASSSNHRDSNEQYF. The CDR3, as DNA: TGTGCCAGCAGCTCCAACCACCGGGACAGTAACGAGCAGTACTTC.

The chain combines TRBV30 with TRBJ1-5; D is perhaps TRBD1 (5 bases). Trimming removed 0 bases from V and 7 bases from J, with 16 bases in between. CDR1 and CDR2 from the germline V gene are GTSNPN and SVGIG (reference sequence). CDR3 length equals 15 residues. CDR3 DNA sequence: TGTGCCTGGAGTGTCCCGTGGCAGGGATGGCAGCCCCAGCATTTT. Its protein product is CAWSVPWQGWQPQHF.

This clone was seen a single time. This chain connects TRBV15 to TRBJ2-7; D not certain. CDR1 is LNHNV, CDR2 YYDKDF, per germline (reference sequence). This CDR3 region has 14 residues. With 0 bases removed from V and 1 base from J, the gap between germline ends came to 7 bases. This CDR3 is CATSRDRFSYEQYF. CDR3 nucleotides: TGTGCCACCAGCAGAGATAGGTTTTCCTACGAGCAGTACTTC.

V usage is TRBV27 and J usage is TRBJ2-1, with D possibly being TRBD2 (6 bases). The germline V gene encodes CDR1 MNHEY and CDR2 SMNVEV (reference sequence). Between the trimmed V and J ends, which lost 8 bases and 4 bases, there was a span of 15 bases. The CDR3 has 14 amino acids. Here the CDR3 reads CASAVRESYNEQFF. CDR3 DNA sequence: TGTGCCAGCGCTGTCCGGGAGTCATACAATGAGCAGTTCTTC.

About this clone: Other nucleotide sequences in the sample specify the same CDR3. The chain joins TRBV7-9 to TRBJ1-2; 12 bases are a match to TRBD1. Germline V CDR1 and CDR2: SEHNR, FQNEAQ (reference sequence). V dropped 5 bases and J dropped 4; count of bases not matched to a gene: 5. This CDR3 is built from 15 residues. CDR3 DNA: TGTGCCAGCAGCCTCGGGACAGGGGGCCCCTATGGCTACACCTTC. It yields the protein CASSLGTGGPYGYTF.

CDR3 bases: TGTGCCAGCAGTCCCCAGGGGTATCGGGAAGGCTACACCGGGGAGCTGTTTTTT. It specifies CASSPQGYREGYTGELFF. The chain joins TRBV27 to TRBJ2-2, with a tentative D call TRBD1 (6 bases). Germline lookup yields CDR1 MNHEY and CDR2 SMNVEV (reference sequence). The CDR3 runs 18 residues. Trimming took off 5 bases at V and 3 bases at J, with 22 bases between the two ends.

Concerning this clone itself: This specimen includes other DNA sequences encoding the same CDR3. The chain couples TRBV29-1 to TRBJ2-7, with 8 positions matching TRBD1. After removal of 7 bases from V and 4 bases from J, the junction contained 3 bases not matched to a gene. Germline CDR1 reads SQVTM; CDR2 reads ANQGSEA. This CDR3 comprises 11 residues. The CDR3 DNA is TGCAGCGCGAGACAGGGGTACGAGCAGTACTTC. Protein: CSARQGYEQYF.